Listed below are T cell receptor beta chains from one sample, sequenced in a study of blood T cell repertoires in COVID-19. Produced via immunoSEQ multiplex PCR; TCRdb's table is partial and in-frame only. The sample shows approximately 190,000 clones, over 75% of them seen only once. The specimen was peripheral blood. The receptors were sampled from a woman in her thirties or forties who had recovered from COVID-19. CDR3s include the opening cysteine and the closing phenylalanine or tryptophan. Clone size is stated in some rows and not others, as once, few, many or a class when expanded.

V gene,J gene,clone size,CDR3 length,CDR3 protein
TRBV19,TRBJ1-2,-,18,CASSNHVPGQGRDYGYTF
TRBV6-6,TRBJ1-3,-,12,CASVTSGNTIYF
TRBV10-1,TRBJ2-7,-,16,CEGRAAPGTSQFEQYF
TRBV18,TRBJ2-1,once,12,CASSLGDNEQFF
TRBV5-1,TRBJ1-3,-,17,CASSHKGHPGSGNTIYF
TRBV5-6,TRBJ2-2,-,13,CASSLDRGGELFF
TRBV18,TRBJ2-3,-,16,CASSPPTGYVADTQYF
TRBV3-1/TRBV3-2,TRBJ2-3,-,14,CASSQSEVLGTQYF
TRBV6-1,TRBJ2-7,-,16,CASSEFGRESAYEQYF
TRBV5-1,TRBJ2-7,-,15,CASSFPASGVYEQYF
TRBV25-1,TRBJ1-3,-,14,CASRLTGAGNTIYF
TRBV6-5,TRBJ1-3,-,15,CASSTGYLSGNTIYF
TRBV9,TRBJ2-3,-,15,CASSVVGGSTDTQYF
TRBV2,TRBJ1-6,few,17,CASSGQMGSSYNSPLHF
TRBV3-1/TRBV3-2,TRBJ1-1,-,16,CASSLGGYGVNTEAFF
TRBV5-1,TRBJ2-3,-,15,CASSLEAGGSNTQYF
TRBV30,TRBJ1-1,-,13,CAWGRGGNTEAFF
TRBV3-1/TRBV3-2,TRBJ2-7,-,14,CASTPLTGPYEQYF
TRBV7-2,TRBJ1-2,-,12,CASSPGNYGYTF
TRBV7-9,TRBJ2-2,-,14,CASSLGGITGELFF
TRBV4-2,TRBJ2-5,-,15,CASSLPLGGSETQYF
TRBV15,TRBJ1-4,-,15,CATSRDVPLGEKLFF
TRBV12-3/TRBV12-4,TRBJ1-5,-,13,CASSLTGVQPQHF
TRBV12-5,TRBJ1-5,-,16,CASGLVRQIFNQPQHF
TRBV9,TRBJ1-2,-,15,CASSVGELGNYGYTF
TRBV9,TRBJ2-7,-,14,CASSVEGQGPEQYF
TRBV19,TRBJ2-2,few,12,CASSGQHGELFF
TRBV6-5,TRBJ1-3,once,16,CASSSLKGGSGNTIYF
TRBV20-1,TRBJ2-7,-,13,CSASAGAAYEQYF
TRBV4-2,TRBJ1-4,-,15,CASSQRGGQGEKLFF
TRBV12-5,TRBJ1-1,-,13,CASGMGLSTEAFF
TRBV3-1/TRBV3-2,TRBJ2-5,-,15,CASSLRGTGKGTQYF
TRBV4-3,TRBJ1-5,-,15,CASSQGLGENQPQHF
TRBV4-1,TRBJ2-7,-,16,CASSQELRQGAQVSYF
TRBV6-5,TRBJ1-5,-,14,CASSRDRSNQPQHF
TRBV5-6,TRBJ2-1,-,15,CASSLEGQNYNEQFF
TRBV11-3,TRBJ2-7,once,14,CASSSGLAGAEQYF
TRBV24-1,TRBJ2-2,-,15,CATSDGQDHTGELFF
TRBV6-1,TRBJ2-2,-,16,CASSDGQGAFTGELFF
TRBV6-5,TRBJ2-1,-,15,CATTREVGTYNEQFF
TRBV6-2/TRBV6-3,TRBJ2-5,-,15,CASSYRLAGRETQYF
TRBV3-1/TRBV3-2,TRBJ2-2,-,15,CASSRGTGRDGELFF
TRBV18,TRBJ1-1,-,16,CASSPGTGGWSTEAFF
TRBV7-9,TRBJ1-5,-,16,CASSLGRTEGNQPQHF
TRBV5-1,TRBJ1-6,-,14,CASSLANGNSPLHF
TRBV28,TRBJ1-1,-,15,CASRPPGGMSTEAFF
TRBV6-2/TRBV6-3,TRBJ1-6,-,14,CASSIGQGNSPLHF
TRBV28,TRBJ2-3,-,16,CASSSASGSSTDTQYF
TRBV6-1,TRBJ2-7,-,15,CASSEPPAGRYEQYF
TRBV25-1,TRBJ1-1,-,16,CASSESSRGRETEAFF
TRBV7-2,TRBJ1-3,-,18,CASSLGGLRQGAGNTIYF
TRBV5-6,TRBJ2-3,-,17,CASSSTRERGLRDTQYF
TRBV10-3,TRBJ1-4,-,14,CAITLDRVNEKLFF
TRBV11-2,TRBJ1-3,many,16,CASSSVSPRAGNTIYF
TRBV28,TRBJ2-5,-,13,CASSGREDETQYF